The clone carrying this T cell receptor (beta chain) was observed a handful of times. Its antigen remains unknown. Isolated RNA was reverse transcribed in full, so expressed TCRB transcripts were sequenced. The data were produced by immunoSEQ multiplex PCR, yet TCRdb's version contains in-frame clones alone and is incomplete. The data hold 65,000 to 85,000 clones, with about 50% observed a single time. The sample comes from a study of beta chain features in type 1 diabetes. Background on the study: The study found patients and healthy donors alike in age, gender and cell yields. Broader study findings: Type 1 diabetes patients had moderately but significantly shorter TCRB CDR3s in all four CD4+ subsets. Within patients, naive, central memory and Treg TCRB repertoires seemed more similar than within healthy donors.

The length of the CDR3 is 15 residues. CDR1 is MGHRA and CDR2 is YSYEKL in the germline V gene. Between the trimmed V and J ends, which lost 1 base and 8 bases, there was a span of 14 bases. The sequencing input was central memory CD4+ T cells from blood. The TCR was taken from a young man with type 1 diabetes. V is TRBV4-1 and J is TRBJ2-2; D may be TRBD2 (6 bases). The CDR3 region is CASSQGDWAPGELFF. CDR3 bases: TGCGCCAGCAGCCAAGGGGACTGGGCACCGGGGGAGCTGTTTTTT.